The 9 T cell receptor beta chains listed next were all sequenced from one sample in a study of T cell responses to AZD1222 COVID-19 vaccine. Clones were read by immunoSEQ multiplex PCR, and TCRdb kept only the in-frame ones, dropping some. This sample yields 100,000 to 150,000 clones, of which roughly 85% are seen a single time; just under 4.5% belongs to the top ten. The specimen was peripheral blood, collected 28 days after the second AZD1222 dose. The receptors were gathered from an adult who received the AZD1222 COVID-19 vaccine.

This chain uses TRBV15 with TRBJ1-1; D perhaps matches TRBD1 (5 bases). The germline V gene encodes CDR1 LNHNV and CDR2 YYDKDF (reference sequence). The CDR3 extends over 18 amino acids. The V end was cut by 1 base, the J end by 5 bases, with 23 bases between. CDR3 residues: CATSRGSMEGPGGTEAFF. The CDR3 nucleotides read TGTGCCACCAGCAGAGGGTCGATGGAGGGGCCCGGGGGGACTGAAGCTTTCTTT.

The chain couples TRBV12-3 or TRBV12-4 to TRBJ1-2, with D perhaps matching TRBD1 (5 bases). CDR3 length equals 12 residues. The V end was cut by 3 bases, the J end by 8 bases, with 10 bases between. CDR3 DNA: TGTGCCAGCAGTTTCCGGGGGGACGGCTACACCTTC. This codes for CASSFRGDGYTF.

This rearrangement joins TRBV6-1 to TRBJ2-1; 9 nucleotides agree with TRBD1. The trim removed 3 bases at V and 5 bases at J, leaving 14 bases unmatched. This CDR3 is 18 amino acids long. Germline CDR1 and CDR2: MNHNS and SASEGT. The CDR3 nucleotides are TGTGCCAGCAGTGATTTACCCCCGGGACAGGGTTTCGACAATGAGCAGTTCTTC. Translation: CASSDLPPGQGFDNEQFF.

This chain joins TRBV6-1 and TRBJ1-2, with 9 positions matching TRBD1. Per the germline V gene, CDR1 is MNHNS and CDR2 is SASEGT. After removal of 3 bases from V and 4 bases from J, the junction contained 9 bases not matched to a gene. CDR3 length: 16 amino acids. CDR3 DNA: TGTGCCAGCAGTGACCTCCGGGACAGGGATCTCTATGGCTACACCTTC. This translates into CASSDLRDRDLYGYTF.

This clone appeared a single time. This sequence joins TRBV6-5 and TRBJ1-3; 8 positions agree with TRBD1. V trimming: 4 bases; J trimming: 1 base; junction bases outside the gene matches: 6. The CDR3 runs to 16 residues. CDR1 is MNHEY and CDR2 is SVGAGI in the germline V gene. As DNA, the CDR3 is TGTGCCAGCAGTTCCCGACAGGGGAAGTCTGGAAACACCATATATTTT. Translated, it gives CASSSRQGKSGNTIYF.

J is TRBJ2-4 and V is TRBV3-1 (or the pseudogene TRBV3-2), with D perhaps given as TRBD1 or TRBD2 (5 bases each). V was clipped by 1 base and J by 4 bases, with 11 bases between them. The CDR3 runs to 15 residues. CDR1 LGHDT and CDR2 YNNKEL come from the germline V gene (reference sequence). CDR3 bases: TGTGCCAGCAGCCAAGGATGGGACCAAAAAAACATTCAGTACTTC. Encoded protein: CASSQGWDQKNIQYF.

This chain connects TRBV6-2 or TRBV6-3 to TRBJ1-1; D is possibly TRBD1 (5 bases). Trimming stripped 2 bases from V and 10 bases from J, with 20 bases between. Germline V gene sequence: CDR1 MNHEY, CDR2 SVGEGT. This CDR3 spans 15 amino acids. The CDR3 sequence is CASSYPLAKAGRAFF. CDR3 coding DNA: TGTGCCAGCAGTTACCCCCTCGCTAAGGCAGGGCGAGCTTTCTTT.

V is TRBV9 and J is TRBJ2-2; 9 positions match TRBD2. Germline CDR1 is SGDLS and CDR2 is YYNGEE. The trim removed 2 bases at V and 5 bases at J, leaving 4 bases unmatched. The length of the CDR3 is 15 residues. The CDR3 DNA reads as TGTGCCAGCAGCGTGGGGCTAGCGGGGACCGGGGAGCTGTTTTTT. Protein: CASSVGLAGTGELFF.

This chain uses TRBV7-8 with TRBJ1-5, with 8 nucleotides matching TRBD1. The CDR3 has 17 amino acids. Trimming at V came to 5 bases and at J to 2 bases, leaving 11 bases not matched to a gene. CDR1 is SGHVS and CDR2 is FQNEAQ in the germline V gene. The CDR3 region is CASSPGQGKDGNQPQHF. The CDR3 region has the DNA TGTGCCAGCAGCCCAGGACAGGGCAAGGACGGCAATCAGCCCCAGCATTTT.